This passage covers 15 T cell receptor beta chains from one sample sequenced in a study of shared T cell receptors in the human thymus (dated by TCRdb to the early 2020s). Libraries came from the immunoSEQ multiplex PCR assay. TCRdb holds this immuneACCESS table with in-frame rearrangements only. Some clones are missing; in checked studies, unresolved V genes explain under half, and the rest has no known cause. Here the sample has roughly 550,000 clones; around 78% occur a single time. Roughly 0.013% of the sample is held by the ten biggest clonotypes. These records were also assigned to another study, of human thymus T cells.

The specimen sequenced was thymocytes. These receptors were collected from a boy under three years old with a congenital heart defect. Donor details come from another sample of the same person, matched by shared clones.

The CDR3 sequence: CASSQHPLLPQETQYF. Written as DNA, the CDR3 is TGCGCCAGCAGCCAACACCCACTGCTCCCTCAAGAGACCCAGTACTTC. V gene TRBV4-3 combines with J gene TRBJ2-5; D gene unclear. With 2 bases removed from V and 2 bases from J, the gap between germline ends came to 15 bases. The length of the CDR3 is 16 residues. Germline values: CDR1 LGHNA, CDR2 YSLEER.

This rearrangement joins TRBV7-9 to TRBJ1-1; 8 bases are shared with TRBD1. There are 14 residues in the CDR3. The ends lost 5 bases at V and 3 bases at J; junction bases unmatched: 5. Germline loops: CDR1 SEHNR, CDR2 FQNEAQ (reference sequence). The CDR3 sequence is CASSVGQGDTEAFF. As DNA, the CDR3 is TGTGCCAGCAGCGTAGGACAGGGTGACACTGAAGCTTTCTTT. Together with reference TRBV7-9 and TRBJ1-1, the CDR3 gives the full variable domain: DTGVSQNPRHKITKRGQNVTFRCDPISEHNRLYWYRQTLGQGPEFLTYFQNEAQLEKSRLLSDRFSAERPKGSFSTLEIQRTEQGDSAMYLCASSVGQGDTEAFFGQGTRLTVV.

The chain recombines TRBV4-1 with TRBJ1-2, with D possibly TRBD1 on 6 matching bases. Trimming took 1 base from V and 7 from J, leaving 16 bases between them. Germline lookup yields CDR1 MGHRA and CDR2 YSYEKL. There are 15 residues in the CDR3. The CDR3 nucleotides read TGCGCCAGCAGCCAAGGGGGCCCGGGACAAACTGGCTACACCTTC. Translated: CASSQGGPGQTGYTF.

The chain uses TRBV27 and TRBJ2-2; a weak D match, TRBD1 (5 bases). This CDR3 is built from 15 residues. Trimming took 5 bases from V and 6 from J, leaving 16 bases between them. Germline loops: CDR1 MNHEY, CDR2 SMNVEV (reference sequence). Here the CDR3 DNA reads TGTGCCAGCAGTCCCAGGGCCAGCGCGGCCGGGGAGCTGTTTTTT. Amino acid sequence: CASSPRASAAGELFF.

This clone was counted a single time. The chain joins TRBV9 to TRBJ2-7, with 7 bases aligning to TRBD1. V shed 0 bases, J shed 3 bases, and the junction held 9 bases outside the gene matches. The CDR3 is made up of 16 amino acids. Looked up from germline, CDR1 is SGDLS and CDR2 is YYNGEE. Written as DNA, the CDR3 is TGTGCCAGCAGCGTAGCTGAAGGACAGGATCTCTACGAGCAGTACTTC. Encoded protein: CASSVAEGQDLYEQYF.

V usage is TRBV5-1 and J usage is TRBJ1-2, with 10 bases that match TRBD1. The CDR3 is made up of 16 amino acids. The trim removed 4 bases at V and 5 bases at J, leaving 11 bases unmatched. Germline CDR1 SGHRS, CDR2 YFSETQ. This CDR3 is CASSNLHRDRGYGYTF. The CDR3 nucleotides read TGCGCCAGCAGCAACCTACACCGGGACAGGGGATATGGCTACACCTTC.

This rearrangement joins TRBV10-3 to TRBJ2-3; TRBD2 might be the D (6 bases). Trimming stripped 6 bases from V and 5 bases from J, with 21 bases between. The CDR3 sequence is 16 residues long. The V gene's germline CDR1 is ENHRY and CDR2 SYGVKD. The CDR3 region has the DNA TGTGCCATCAGCCCCGGGCGGGGAAAGGGTAAAGATACGCAGTATTTT. This gives the protein CAISPGRGKGKDTQYF.

This chain connects TRBV7-6 to TRBJ1-5; D call uncertain. Trimming stripped 8 bases from V and 6 bases from J, with 17 bases between. CDR3 length: 14 residues. Germline values: CDR1 SGHVS, CDR2 FNYEAQ. CDR3 coding DNA: TGTGCCAGCGCGACACGGAGGAATGGTCAGCCCCAGCATTTT. It codes for CASATRRNGQPQHF.

V and J are TRBV7-9 and TRBJ2-5; 10 bases are a match to TRBD2. From germline, CDR1 is SEHNR and CDR2 FQNEAQ (reference sequence). The V gene end was trimmed by 3 bases and the J gene end by 1 base; junction bases not matched to a gene: 2. This CDR3 is built from 15 residues. CDR3 in amino acids: CASSFRTSGQETQYF. Here the CDR3 DNA reads TGTGCCAGCAGCTTTAGGACTAGCGGCCAAGAGACCCAGTACTTC.

The J gene is TRBJ1-5, the V gene TRBV27; D might be TRBD1 (5 bases). In germline, CDR1 is MNHEY, CDR2 SMNVEV (reference sequence). The CDR3 is 13 amino acids. Trimming left V 2 bases short and J 6 bases short, with 8 bases between. Here the CDR3 DNA reads TGTGCCAGCAGTTTAGGGACTAGTCAGCCCCAGCATTTT. The encoded protein is CASSLGTSQPQHF.

The table lists this clone with a few counts. The chain carries TRBV6-6 and TRBJ1-3, with 8 nucleotides matching TRBD1. The CDR3 runs to 15 residues. The trim removed 8 bases at V and 5 bases at J, leaving 11 bases unmatched. Germline values: CDR1 MNHNY, CDR2 SVGAGI (reference sequence). Here the CDR3 reads CASFADRVGRNTIYF. CDR3 sequence (DNA): TGTGCCAGCTTCGCGGACAGGGTGGGCCGAAACACCATATATTTT.

This clone was observed a few times. The chain uses TRBV19 and TRBJ2-7, with 13 positions matching TRBD2. Trimming took 6 bases from V and 1 from J; bases not matched to a gene: 6. Germline lookup yields CDR1 LNHDA and CDR2 SQIVND (reference sequence). The CDR3 loop spans 16 amino acids. In nucleotides, the CDR3 is TGTGCCAGTAGCCCAGGGACTAGCGGGGAGTCCTACGAGCAGTACTTC. The encoded protein is CASSPGTSGESYEQYF.

This clone came up once. The rearrangement uses TRBV7-2 and TRBJ1-1, with TRBD1 as a possible D gene (6 bases). V was clipped by 7 bases and J by 0 bases, with 24 bases between them. CDR1 and CDR2 from the germline V gene are SGHTA and FQGNSA. The length of the CDR3 is 18 residues. The CDR3 nucleotides are TGTGCCAGCATCACACCTAAGTCTGGGGGCGCGATGAACACTGAAGCTTTCTTT. Amino acid sequence: CASITPKSGGAMNTEAFF.

This clone was seen just once. This sequence joins TRBV11-2 and TRBJ2-7; 10 bases agree with TRBD2. Per germline, CDR1 SGHAT and CDR2 FQNNGV. This CDR3 has 16 residues. V shed 3 bases, J shed 4 bases, and the junction held 9 bases outside the gene matches. The CDR3 sequence: CASSLVLAGEEYEQYF. As DNA, the CDR3 is TGTGCCAGCAGCTTGGTTCTAGCGGGAGAGGAATACGAGCAGTACTTC.

V and J are TRBV11-1 and TRBJ2-7; 8 bases align to TRBD2. Germline trimming cut 3 bases from V and 3 bases from J; bases unmatched to any gene: 1. The length of the CDR3 is 13 residues. CDR1 SGHAT and CDR2 FQDESV come from the germline V gene (reference sequence). The CDR3 sequence: CASSLGLDYEQYF. The CDR3 DNA follows: TGTGCCAGCAGCTTGGGACTAGACTACGAGCAGTACTTC. The full variable domain, rest sourced from reference TRBV11-1 and TRBJ2-7, is EAEVAQSPRYKITEKSQAVAFWCDPISGHATLYWYRQILGQGPELLVQFQDESVVDDSQLPKDRFSAERLKGVDSTLKIQPAELGDSAMYLCASSLGLDYEQYFGPGTRLTVT.